A selection of T cell receptor beta chains follows, all from one sample in a study of blood T cells in healthy people across ages. One entry per CDR3 protein results from TCRdb running MiXCR on the 5' RACE reads. The table lists roughly 1.5 million distinct CDR3 sequences, 42% of them singletons. Sequencing was done on a sample of blood. These receptors all come from a woman aged 18 to 35 in good health. Each CDR3 is given with its conserved first and last residue. Each record gives: J gene, clone size, CDR3 length, V gene, D gene, CDR3 protein, CDR3 DNA. A D gene is named only where the DNA matches it firmly. Size values are once, few and many counts, or a class for expanded clones, and some rows have none.

J gene: TRBJ2-3; clone size: -; CDR3 length: 16; V gene: TRBV7-2; D gene: TRBD2; CDR3 protein: CASSLVPGGVGNTQYF; CDR3 DNA: TGTGCCAGCAGCTTAGTACCGGGGGGGGTTGGAAATACGCAGTATTTT
J gene: TRBJ2-5; clone size: -; CDR3 length: 14; V gene: TRBV25-1; D gene: TRBD1; CDR3 protein: CASSEPGQVQTQYF; CDR3 DNA: TGTGCCAGCAGTGAACCGGGACAGGTTCAGACCCAGTACTTC
J gene: TRBJ2-1; clone size: -; CDR3 length: 15; V gene: TRBV5-1; D gene: TRBD1; CDR3 protein: CASFPGQGSNNEQFF; CDR3 DNA: TGCGCCAGCTTTCCGGGACAGGGATCGAACAATGAGCAGTTCTTC
J gene: TRBJ2-1; clone size: few; CDR3 length: 15; V gene: TRBV6-2/TRBV6-3; D gene: TRBD2; CDR3 protein: CASRHLAGGGNEQFF; CDR3 DNA: TGTGCCAGCAGACATCTAGCGGGAGGAGGGAATGAGCAGTTCTTC
J gene: TRBJ2-1; clone size: -; CDR3 length: 17; V gene: TRBV4-1; D gene: TRBD2; CDR3 protein: CASSPGLAGGYGNEQFF; CDR3 DNA: TGCGCCAGCAGCCCAGGACTAGCGGGAGGATACGGGAATGAGCAGTTCTTC
J gene: TRBJ2-1; clone size: few; CDR3 length: 12; V gene: TRBV7-2; D gene: -; CDR3 protein: CAGSLDYNEQFF; CDR3 DNA: TGTGCCGGCAGCTTAGATTACAATGAGCAGTTCTTC
J gene: TRBJ2-7; clone size: few; CDR3 length: 16; V gene: TRBV6-2/TRBV6-3; D gene: TRBD1; CDR3 protein: CASSHRTRTGGREQYF; CDR3 DNA: TGTGCCAGCAGTCACCGAACCCGGACAGGAGGTCGCGAGCAGTACTTC
J gene: TRBJ2-3; clone size: few; CDR3 length: 15; V gene: TRBV28; D gene: -; CDR3 protein: CANSPRDEGSDTQYF; CDR3 DNA: TGTGCCAATTCCCCCAGGGACGAGGGCTCAGATACGCAGTATTTT
J gene: TRBJ1-5; clone size: few; CDR3 length: 14; V gene: TRBV2; D gene: -; CDR3 protein: CASSEATGHQPQHF; CDR3 DNA: TGTGCCAGCAGTGAAGCGACAGGACATCAGCCCCAGCATTTT
J gene: TRBJ2-3; clone size: few; CDR3 length: 14; V gene: TRBV7-2; D gene: -; CDR3 protein: CASSKARSTDTQYF; CDR3 DNA: TGTGCCAGCAGCAAGGCACGGTCCACAGATACGCAGTATTTT
J gene: TRBJ1-2; clone size: -; CDR3 length: 15; V gene: TRBV6-2/TRBV6-3; D gene: TRBD1; CDR3 protein: CASRDSGTARCGYTF; CDR3 DNA: TGTGCCAGCAGGGATTCCGGGACAGCAAGGTGCGGCTACACCTTC
J gene: TRBJ2-3; clone size: -; CDR3 length: 13; V gene: TRBV7-2; D gene: -; CDR3 protein: CASSSTTADTQYF; CDR3 DNA: TGTGCCAGCAGCTCTACGACTGCAGATACGCAGTATTTT
J gene: TRBJ2-1; clone size: -; CDR3 length: 17; V gene: TRBV19; D gene: -; CDR3 protein: CASSILGLGINYNEQFF; CDR3 DNA: TGTGCCAGTAGTATATTAGGACTGGGGATTAACTACAACGAGCAGTTCTTC
J gene: TRBJ1-2; clone size: -; CDR3 length: 15; V gene: TRBV3-1; D gene: TRBD1; CDR3 protein: CVSSYTGTGDDGYTF; CDR3 DNA: TGTGTCAGCAGCTACACCGGGACAGGGGACGATGGCTACACCTTC
J gene: TRBJ1-5; clone size: -; CDR3 length: 16; V gene: TRBV24-1; D gene: -; CDR3 protein: CATSDSQVGLNQPQHF; CDR3 DNA: TGTGCCACCAGTGATTCCCAGGTAGGGCTTAATCAGCCCCAGCATTTT
J gene: TRBJ2-7; clone size: -; CDR3 length: 16; V gene: TRBV3-1; D gene: TRBD1; CDR3 protein: CASSQQRADRDYEQYF; CDR3 DNA: TGTGCCAGCAGCCAGCAAAGAGCTGACAGGGACTACGAGCAGTACTTC
J gene: TRBJ2-7; clone size: few; CDR3 length: 14; V gene: TRBV7-9; D gene: TRBD1; CDR3 protein: CASSSFGTGAEQYF; CDR3 DNA: TGTGCCAGCAGCTCCTTCGGGACAGGTGCCGAGCAGTACTTC